The rows below give T cell receptor beta chains drawn from one sample of a study of shared clonotypes between healthy human individuals. The assay was immunoSEQ multiplex PCR, and TCRdb's table has in-frame clones only and misses some. This table holds about 110,000 clones, 68% found once. Sequenced sample: memory CD8+ T cells sorted from blood. These receptors came from a woman aged 25 to 39 in good health. Both conserved end residues are part of each CDR3. The D gene is left open where the match is weak. Size is omitted from some rows. Given values are once, few, many or a class for expanded clones.

many	TRBV2	-	TRBJ2-3	TGTGCCAGCAGTGAAGATCAGGCCGAGGGGGTCGCAGATACGCAGTATTTT	CASSEDQAEGVADTQYF
-	TRBV5-4	-	TRBJ2-7	TGTGCCAGCAGCCAAGACATCGAGCGGATCTACGAGCAGTACTTC	CASSQDIERIYEQYF
few	TRBV6-1	-	TRBJ2-7	TGTGCCAGCAGTGAATATCGGCGGGGAGTGTGGTCTAGCGAGCAGTACTTC	CASSEYRRGVWSSEQYF
-	TRBV4-1	-	TRBJ2-7	TGCGCCAGCAGCCAATATCACCAGGCCTTGATATACGAGCAGTACTTC	CASSQYHQALIYEQYF
-	TRBV5-6	TRBD1	TRBJ2-7	TGTGCCAGCAGCGGAAACAGGGGCGGCGAGCAGTACTTC	CASSGNRGGEQYF
-	TRBV4-1	-	TRBJ2-7	TGCGCCAGCAGCCAAGACGGCAGGGGTACCTACGAGCAGTACTTC	CASSQDGRGTYEQYF
-	TRBV5-4	TRBD1	TRBJ2-1	TGTGCCAGCAGCCCGGGGGTGTGGGACAGGGGATACAATGAGCAGTTCTTC	CASSPGVWDRGYNEQFF
many	TRBV7-9	TRBD2	TRBJ2-2	TGTGCCAGCAGCTTATTAGCGGGGGCGAACACCGGGGAGCTGTTTTTT	CASSLLAGANTGELFF
many	TRBV6-1	TRBD1	TRBJ1-4	TGTGCCAGCAGTGATTTGAGGGGACAGGGAGCCGAAAAACTGTTTTTT	CASSDLRGQGAEKLFF
few	TRBV29-1	-	TRBJ2-7	TGCAGCGTTGTTAACAGTAGGCGCGAGCAGTACTTC	CSVVNSRREQYF
-	TRBV28	TRBD2	TRBJ2-5	TGTGCCAGCAGTTTATGGACTAGCGGGACAACCCAAGAGACCCAGTACTTC	CASSLWTSGTTQETQYF
-	TRBV6-1	TRBD2	TRBJ2-7	TGTGCCAGCAGTGACGATAGCGGGAGGGCCCGACTCGAGCAGTACTTC	CASSDDSGRARLEQYF
few	TRBV27	TRBD1	TRBJ2-7	TGTGCCAGCAGAGCCGGGACAGGGCGCGAGCAGTACTTC	CASRAGTGREQYF
-	TRBV27	-	TRBJ2-2	TGTGCCAGCAGTTTGCTCAAGGGTTGGACCGGGGAGCTGTTTTTT	CASSLLKGWTGELFF
-	TRBV30	TRBD1	TRBJ1-1	TGTGCCTGGGGACAGGGCGGGTCGTGGGCTTTCTTT	CAWGQGGSWAFF
-	TRBV25-1	-	TRBJ1-2	TGTGCCAGCAGTGGGCCACTGTTCCGGGGCTATGGCTACACCTTC	CASSGPLFRGYGYTF
few	TRBV21-1	-	TRBJ1-2	TGTGCCAGCAGCAAAGATCCAGGGGAAGTCGGCTACACCTTC	CASSKDPGEVGYTF
many	TRBV4-2	TRBD2	TRBJ2-3	TGTGCCAGCAGCCCTCGGACTAGCGGGAGGGAGGGGACAGATACGCAGTATTTT	CASSPRTSGREGTDTQYF